The rows below give T cell receptor beta chains drawn from one sample of a study of blood T cell repertoires in COVID-19. Here immunoSEQ multiplex PCR was the method, and the copy in TCRdb shows in-frame clones only, minus some. The sample includes fewer than 65,000 clones, 86% of them seen just once. The sequenced sample consisted of peripheral blood. These receptors all come from a man in his fifties or sixties with acute or convalescent COVID-19. Both conserved end residues are part of each CDR3. The D gene is left open where the match is weak. Size values are once, few and many counts, or a class for expanded clones, and some rows have none.

v_call	d_call	j_call	clone_size	cdr3_nt	cdr3_aa
TRBV23-1	TRBD2	TRBJ2-1	NA	TGCGCCCGGTACAGGGACCTAGAGCGGGAGGTCCGCAATGAGCAGTTCTTC	CARYRDLEREVRNEQFF
TRBV28	TRBD2	TRBJ2-1	once	TGTGCCAGCAAGACCGGGACTAGCGGGCACAATGAGCAGTTCTTC	CASKTGTSGHNEQFF
TRBV21-1	NA	TRBJ2-5	NA	TGTGCCAGCAGCCCTCGTATAGCGGGAGCCCAGTACTTC	CASSPRIAGAQYF
TRBV5-5	NA	TRBJ1-1	NA	TGTGCCAGCAGCGAAAACAGGGTTGGGGGCACTGAAGCTTTCTTT	CASSENRVGGTEAFF
TRBV15	NA	TRBJ2-2	NA	TGTGCCACCAGGGACAAAAAGAACCTCGGGGAGCTGTTTTTT	CATRDKKNLGELFF
TRBV10-3	TRBD1	TRBJ1-1	NA	TGTGCCATCACTACGAACCGGGACAGGGGGACTGAAGCTTTCTTT	CAITTNRDRGTEAFF
TRBV9	NA	TRBJ2-2	NA	TGTGCCAGCAGCGTAAGTGGGGGCACGAACACCGGGGAGCTGTTTTTT	CASSVSGGTNTGELFF
TRBV5-1	TRBD1	TRBJ1-1	NA	TGCGCCAGCCGGGACAGTTCGAACACTGAAGCTTTCTTT	CASRDSSNTEAFF
TRBV7-2	NA	TRBJ2-4	once	TGTGCCAGCAGCTACTCTGTCGGGGGAAACATTCAGTACTTC	CASSYSVGGNIQYF
TRBV9	TRBD2	TRBJ2-1	NA	TGTGCCAGCAGCGGTAGCGGGGGGGACAATGAGCAGTTCTTC	CASSGSGGDNEQFF
TRBV18	TRBD1	TRBJ1-3	NA	TGTGCCAGCTCACGGGCCGGGACAGGGGGAAACACCATATATTTT	CASSRAGTGGNTIYF
TRBV3-1/TRBV3-2	NA	TRBJ2-1	NA	TGTGCCAGCAGGCTAGCAGGAGGGACCCGTGAGCAGTTCTTC	CASRLAGGTREQFF
TRBV19	NA	TRBJ1-6	NA	TGTGCCAGTAACGTGGACAGACGAGCTAGGTCACCCCTCCACTTT	CASNVDRRARSPLHF
TRBV29-1	NA	TRBJ2-7	NA	TGCAGCGTACAGGGTTCCTACGAGCAGTACTTC	CSVQGSYEQYF
TRBV28	TRBD1	TRBJ1-1	NA	TGTGCCAGCAGAGAGACAGGGGAGGGCTCCACGGCTTTCTTT	CASRETGEGSTAFF
TRBV6-1	TRBD2	TRBJ2-2	medium-sized	TGTGCCAGCAGTGAAGTAGCGGGAGGGCCCGGGGAGCTGTTTTTT	CASSEVAGGPGELFF
TRBV24-1	NA	TRBJ1-2	NA	TGTGCCACCAGTGATTCCTCTTACGGGGCTAACTATGGCTACACCTTC	CATSDSSYGANYGYTF
TRBV18	TRBD1	TRBJ1-5	NA	TGTGCCAGCTCACCCTCTGGGACAGCGGATCAGCCCCAGCATTTT	CASSPSGTADQPQHF
TRBV13	NA	TRBJ2-3	NA	TGTGCCAGCAGCTTGGGGGCCACAGATACGCAGTATTTT	CASSLGATDTQYF
TRBV2	NA	TRBJ1-5	once	TGTGCCAGCAGTCGGGATAGCAATCAGCCCCAGCATTTT	CASSRDSNQPQHF
TRBV21-1	NA	TRBJ2-7	NA	TGTGCCAGCAGCAAGAAACCGGGACAGGGACCGGGCGAGCAGTACTTC	CASSKKPGQGPGEQYF
TRBV12-5	TRBD2	TRBJ2-2	NA	TGTGCTAGTGGTTTGGTACGAGCGGGGATAAACACCGGGGAGCTGTTTTTT	CASGLVRAGINTGELFF
TRBV11-3	NA	TRBJ1-1	NA	TGTGCCAGCGGACATGGTACAGGGTACCCGAACACTGAAGCTTTCTTT	CASGHGTGYPNTEAFF
TRBV4-2	TRBD2	TRBJ2-7	NA	TGTGCCAGCAGCCAAGGGGTAATCGGGGGGGCCTACGAGCAGTACTTC	CASSQGVIGGAYEQYF
TRBV9	NA	TRBJ1-2	NA	TGTGCCAGCAGCGTGGGCAGGGCTAACGGCTACACCTTC	CASSVGRANGYTF
TRBV5-1	NA	TRBJ2-6	NA	TGCGCCAGCAGCAGCGCAGGGTTCTCTGGGGCCAACGTCCTGACTTTC	CASSSAGFSGANVLTF
TRBV2	NA	TRBJ2-7	NA	TGTGCCACTAGCCGAATTGGCGAGCAGTACTTC	CATSRIGEQYF
TRBV10-3	NA	TRBJ2-7	NA	TGTGCCATCAGTGGGGGGAGGGGGGCCCACTACGAGCAGTACTTC	CAISGGRGAHYEQYF
TRBV28	TRBD1	TRBJ1-1	NA	TGTGCCAGCAGTTTGGGCGACAGGGGGACTGAAGCTTTCTTT	CASSLGDRGTEAFF